What follows is one TCR beta chain and its context. Its specificity is not known. This table comes from immunoSEQ multiplex PCR, and its TCRdb copy is limited to in-frame clones, with some not included. The sample shows approximately 140,000 clones, around 89% of them seen only once. The data originate from a study of T cell responses to AZD1222 COVID-19 vaccine. The CDR3 totals 13 residues. Trimming stripped 4 bases from V and 3 bases from J, with 7 bases between. Germline V gene sequence: CDR1 SEHNR, CDR2 FQNEAQ (reference sequence). The study's findings and limits: There were repertoire samples only from the period after the peak T cell response.

The material sequenced was peripheral blood, taken on day 0 of AZD1222 vaccination. The V call is TRBV7-9, the J call TRBJ2-1; D gene ambiguous. The receptor comes from an adult in good health. This CDR3 reads CASSSGGYNEQFF. The DNA of the CDR3 is TGTGCCAGCAGCTCTGGTGGCTACAATGAGCAGTTCTTC.